The present T cell receptor (beta chain) was sequenced within a study of cytomegalovirus exposure and HLA in healthy donors. Study as a whole: Earlier, approximately 190 million T cells were analyzed, and approximately 110 million unique TCR beta sequences were found among them.

About this clone: Its target is not known.

PCR involved 60 Vbeta and 13 Jbeta primers. Some clones are missing from TCRdb's copy, which holds only in-frame ones; the method was immunoSEQ multiplex PCR. This sample has tens of thousands of clones; less than 80% occur once, and the top ten carry 12%. Germline V CDR1 and CDR2: SEHNR, FQNEAQ (reference sequence). V lost 4 bases to trimming and J lost 5 bases; unmatched junction nucleotides: 23. The CDR3 sequence is 19 residues long. Study-level findings and limits: The majority of TCR sequences were rare, yet some public TCRs appeared in many donors. In an earlier analysis, most TCR beta V segments were productive about 87% or about 30% of the time.

This clonotype was sampled from a woman aged 40 to 50 in good health and CMV-seropositive. The sample comprised PBMCs. The chain carries TRBV7-9 and TRBJ2-7; 7 bases are a match to TRBD1. CDR3 DNA: TGTGCCAGCAGCTCCTTTAAGGCCTTGAACGGTACAGGGGTAAACGAGCAGTACTTC. This translates into CASSSFKALNGTGVNEQYF.